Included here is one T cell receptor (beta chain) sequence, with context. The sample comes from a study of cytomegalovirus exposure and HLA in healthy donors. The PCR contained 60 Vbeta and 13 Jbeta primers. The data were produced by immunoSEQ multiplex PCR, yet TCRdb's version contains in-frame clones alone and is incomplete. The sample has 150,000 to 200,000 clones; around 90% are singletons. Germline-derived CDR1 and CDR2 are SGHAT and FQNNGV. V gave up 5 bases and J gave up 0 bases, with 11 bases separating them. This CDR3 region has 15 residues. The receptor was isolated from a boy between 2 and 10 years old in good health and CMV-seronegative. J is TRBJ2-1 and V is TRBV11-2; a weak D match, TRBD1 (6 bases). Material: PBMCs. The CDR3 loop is CASSGRTDSYNEQFF. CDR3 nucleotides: TGTGCCAGCAGCGGACGGACAGACTCCTACAATGAGCAGTTCTTC.